This T cell receptor (beta chain) was identified during a study of blood T cell repertoires in COVID-19. The overall study: The origin of the acute and convalescent COVID-19 samples was the United States, Italy and Spain. Sources were T cells, B-cell-depleted T cells, or PBMCs; the material itself was cDNA or gDNA.

This clone was observed a few times. Trimming pared 2 bases from V and 2 bases from J, leaving 11 bases between. From germline, CDR1 is SGHRS and CDR2 YFSETQ. The CDR3 runs to 14 residues. Per the authors' pipeline: Scientists estimated how many nucleated cells there were by amplifying reference gene primers. The table came from immunoSEQ multiplex PCR; TCRdb's copy has only in-frame clones and leaves some out. V, J and clone size are taken as reported in that table, and D and trimming were inferred from the DNA itself. Of around 180,000 clones detected, roughly nine tenths appear once; the ten largest clones hold around 2.3%.

The source material was peripheral blood. The chain combines TRBV5-1 with TRBJ2-7; a weak D match, TRBD1 (6 bases). The source is a man aged 70 or older with active or convalescent COVID-19. The CDR3: CASSFTGTTYEQYF. The CDR3 nucleotides read TGCGCCAGCAGCTTTACCGGGACAACCTACGAGCAGTACTTC.